Only one count was recorded for the clone carrying this T cell receptor beta chain. This sequence may be a read error, since a much larger clone differs from it by one base. This CDR3 fails to terminate in the conserved phenylalanine or tryptophan, so it likely reflects a read error. This record belongs to a study of shared clonotypes between healthy human individuals. Background on the study: Samples came from two female and a few male donors aged 18 to 49.

The CDR3 has 16 amino acids. Germline V lookup: CDR1 SNHLY, CDR2 FYNNEI. The ends were cut back, 6 bases at V and 1 base at J, with 18 bases in the middle. Donors included only healthy HIV-negative adults lacking recent acute infections or vaccinations. Using immunoSEQ multiplex PCR, the repertoire was profiled, and TCRdb retains in-frame clones only, with some absent. The table includes about 490,000 clones, 70% to 80% detected once. The rearrangement uses TRBV2 and TRBJ1-1; possible D gene TRBD1, 5 bases. Sequencing was performed on PBMCs. This receptor was taken from a woman between 40 and 50 years old in good health. Some clones in this sample may be carry-over from other donors' samples. Written as DNA, the CDR3 is TGTGCCAGCAGCAAGAGGGCAGGGACGTCGAACACTGAAGCTTTCCTT. Its protein product is CASSKRAGTSNTEAFL.